This entry lists 14 T cell receptor beta chains sequenced from one sample in a study of identical twins. MiXCR was run by TCRdb on the 5' RACE reads, yielding one entry per CDR3 protein. The sample contains roughly 690,000 distinct CDR3 sequences, 21% of which appear only once. These same records also appear under a second study, on T cells expressing NK-cell markers.

The sequencing sample was made of PBMCs. These receptors were obtained from a woman aged 18-29 years in good health.

This clonotype was seen more than once but under ten times. The rearrangement joins TRBV5-1 to TRBJ2-5; perhaps TRBD2 as D (5 bases). From germline, CDR1 is SGHRS and CDR2 YFSETQ. The V end lost 0 bases, the J end lost 2 bases, and 8 bases lay between the germline ends. The CDR3 runs to 14 residues. In DNA form, the CDR3 reads TGCGCCAGCAGCTTGGGTCGGACTCAAGAGACCCAGTACTTC. This encodes CASSLGRTQETQYF.

This clonotype was seen a few times. The chain is built from TRBV20-1 and TRBJ1-4; D is undetermined. The ends were cut back, 6 bases at V and 7 bases at J, with 15 bases in the middle. There are 13 residues in the CDR3. CDR1 and CDR2 from the germline V gene are DFQATT and SNEGSKA (reference sequence). The CDR3 region is CSANRRTGEKLFF. For the CDR3, the DNA is TGCAGTGCCAACCGACGGACCGGTGAAAAACTGTTTTTT.

This clonotype was seen at least ten times. The V gene is TRBV7-9, the J gene TRBJ1-6, with 8 nucleotides matching TRBD1. The CDR3 runs 15 residues. Germline V gene data show CDR1 as SEHNR and CDR2 as FQNEAQ (reference sequence). V shed 5 bases and J 5 bases; nucleotides not matched to a gene: 5. In nucleotides, the CDR3 is TGTGCCAGCAGCCCCCAGGGGGCAGATAATTCACCCCTCCACTTT. This gives the protein CASSPQGADNSPLHF.

The rearrangement joins TRBV27 to TRBJ2-6, with 7 bases lining up with TRBD1. This CDR3 has 17 residues. CDR1 is MNHEY and CDR2 is SMNVEV in the germline V gene (reference sequence). Germline trimming cut 5 bases from V and 5 bases from J; bases unmatched to any gene: 12. CDR3 bases: TGTGCCAGCAGTGGACAGGAAGAAGAGGGTAGGGCCAACGTCCTGACTTTC. It is translated as CASSGQEEEGRANVLTF.

V gene TRBV13 combines with J gene TRBJ2-7; 9 positions match TRBD1. This CDR3 has 15 amino acids. V shed 3 bases and J 1 base; nucleotides not matched to a gene: 4. Looked up from germline, CDR1 is PRHDT and CDR2 is FYEKMQ (reference sequence). CDR3 sequence: CASSFPGQGSYEQYF. DNA for the CDR3: TGTGCCAGCAGCTTCCCGGGACAGGGATCCTACGAGCAGTACTTC.

This clonotype was detected ten times or more. The gene calls are TRBV5-1 and TRBJ1-4; D perhaps matches TRBD1 (5 bases). Germline lookup yields CDR1 SGHRS and CDR2 YFSETQ. The CDR3 spans 14 residues. V lost 0 bases, J lost 8 bases, and 11 bases lay in between. The CDR3 nucleotides read TGCGCCAGCAGCTTGGGGAGTGGGGACGAAAAACTGTTTTTT. It is translated as CASSLGSGDEKLFF.

The chain has TRBV29-1 and TRBJ2-3; D is perhaps TRBD1 or TRBD2 (6 bases each). Germline CDR1 and CDR2: SQVTM and ANQGSEA. The CDR3 sequence is 13 residues long. Trimming stripped 7 bases from V and 5 bases from J, with 16 bases between. The CDR3 reads CSANPGAVDTQYF. The CDR3 DNA reads TGCAGCGCCAATCCGGGGGCGGTAGATACGCAGTATTTT.

The chain carries TRBV14 and TRBJ2-1; TRBD2 might be the D (7 bases). Germline loops: CDR1 SGHDN, CDR2 FVKESK. The CDR3 covers 15 residues. V lost 1 base and J 8 bases, leaving 15 bases between the germline ends. CDR3 region: CASSQGYRGADEQFF. CDR3 sequence (DNA): TGTGCCAGCAGCCAAGGTTACCGGGGGGCCGATGAGCAGTTCTTC.

The CDR3, as DNA: TGTGCCACCAGCAGAGGCCCGGCGGGACAGGACTACGAGCAGTACTTC. It translates to CATSRGPAGQDYEQYF. V is TRBV15 and J is TRBJ2-7; TRBD1 matches 8 bases. CDR3 length: 16 amino acids. Germline values: CDR1 LNHNV, CDR2 YYDKDF (reference sequence). With 1 base clipped from V and 3 bases from J, the junction kept 8 bases outside the gene matches.

This clonotype was seen more than once but under ten times. J is TRBJ2-7 and V is TRBV4-2; 7 nucleotides agree with TRBD2. Germline assignment: CDR1 LGHNA and CDR2 YNFKEQ. J lost 7 bases, V lost 1 base, and 13 bases had no gene match. This CDR3 region has 16 residues. CDR3 coding DNA: TGTGCCAGCAGCCAAGTTGGGGCCGGGCGGGGAGGGGAGCAGTACTTC. Protein product: CASSQVGAGRGGEQYF.

This clonotype was recorded a few times. The chain is built from TRBV12-3 or TRBV12-4 and TRBJ2-7, with D possibly called TRBD1 or TRBD2 (5 bases each). The CDR3 sequence is 15 residues long. V shed 4 bases and J shed 0 bases, with 13 bases lying between them. As DNA, the CDR3 is TGTGCCAGCAGTTCATGGGGACGGGGCTCCTACGAGCAGTACTTC. Protein product: CASSSWGRGSYEQYF.

This clonotype has more than one count but fewer than ten. The chain joins TRBV7-2 to TRBJ2-7, with 8 bases that match TRBD2. Germline-derived CDR1 and CDR2 are SGHTA and FQGNSA. The trim removed 6 bases at V and 2 bases at J, leaving 9 bases unmatched. The CDR3 length is 15 residues. In nucleotides, the CDR3 is TGTGCCAGCAGGGCTAGCGGGTCGGGCCCCTACGAGCAGTACTTC. It yields the protein CASRASGSGPYEQYF. The entire variable domain, with the rest obtained from reference TRBV7-2 and TRBJ2-7, is as follows: GAGVSQSPSNKVTEKGKDVELRCDPISGHTALYWYRQSLGQGLEFLIYFQGNSAPDKSGLPSDRFSAERTGGSVSTLTIQRTQQEDSAVYLCASRASGSGPYEQYFGPGTRLTVT.

CDR3 bases: TGTGCGATCGTCGGGGGGGGGTACAATGAGCAGTTCTTC. Protein: CAIVGGGYNEQFF. The rearrangement uses TRBV7-7 and TRBJ2-1; 8 bases are a match to TRBD2. The CDR3 has 13 residues. The germline CDR1 and CDR2 sequences are SSHAT and FNYEAQ (reference sequence).

This clonotype was counted ten times or more. This chain uses TRBV15 with TRBJ2-5, with 11 positions matching TRBD2. With 3 bases clipped from V and 3 bases from J, the junction kept 0 bases outside the gene matches. The CDR3 runs to 14 residues. The germline CDR1 and CDR2 sequences are LNHNV and YYDKDF (reference sequence). The CDR3 here is CATSRTSGEETQYF. The DNA for the CDR3 is TGTGCCACCAGCAGGACTAGCGGGGAAGAGACCCAGTACTTC.